These T cell receptor beta chains were read from a single sample in a study of CD8 T cells in ankylosing spondylitis. From the 5' RACE reads, TCRdb called clonotypes with MiXCR, one entry per CDR3 protein. The sample records about 160,000 distinct CDR3 sequences, about a sixth being singletons. Sequencing was performed on blood, either unsorted or a sorted T cell fraction (not recorded which). The receptors here all came from a male donor with ankylosing spondylitis or in good health (not recorded which). CDR3s include the opening cysteine and the closing phenylalanine or tryptophan. The order of the fields is CDR3 length, D gene, V gene, J gene, clone size, CDR3 protein, CDR3 DNA. D genes are given only for firm matches. The listing skips clone size in some rows; elsewhere it reads once, few, many or a size class.

14,NA,TRBV5-1,TRBJ2-7,few,CASSGGSTTYEQYF,TGCGCCAGCTCTGGGGGCTCGACTACCTACGAGCAGTACTTC
12,NA,TRBV29-1,TRBJ2-7,few,CSVANPSYEQYF,TGCAGCGTTGCGAACCCTTCCTACGAGCAGTACTTC
12,NA,TRBV7-9,TRBJ2-1,once,CASSQRDNEQFF,TGTGCCAGCAGCCAGCGGGACAATGAGCAGTTCTTC
13,TRBD1,TRBV5-1,TRBJ2-1,many,CASSGQGFSEQFF,TGCGCCAGCAGCGGACAGGGGTTCAGTGAGCAGTTCTTC
15,NA,TRBV14,TRBJ2-1,many,CASSQVASSYNEQFF,TGTGCCAGCAGCCAAGTCGCGAGCTCCTACAATGAGCAGTTCTTC
14,NA,TRBV7-9,TRBJ2-1,few,CASSLSAAYNEQFF,TGTGCCAGCAGCTTGTCGGCGGCCTACAATGAGCAGTTCTTC
15,TRBD2,TRBV7-2,TRBJ2-1,few,CAGTSGEHSYNEQFF,TGTGCCGGGACTAGCGGCGAGCACTCCTACAATGAGCAGTTCTTC
17,TRBD2,TRBV7-9,TRBJ2-7,few,CASSLRRVREGPNEQYF,TGTGCCAGCAGCTTACGTAGAGTACGGGAGGGCCCCAACGAGCAGTACTTC
14,NA,TRBV3-1,TRBJ1-6,many,CASSQGGTNSPLHF,TGTGCCAGCAGCCAAGGGGGGACTAATTCACCCCTCCACTTT
14,NA,TRBV9,TRBJ1-1,few,CASSVSSENTEAFF,TGTGCCAGCAGCGTAAGTAGTGAGAACACTGAAGCTTTCTTT
17,TRBD2,TRBV28,TRBJ2-3,few,CASIPGLPYTSTDTQYF,TGTGCCAGCATTCCGGGACTACCATATACTAGCACAGATACGCAGTATTTT
14,TRBD2,TRBV29-1,TRBJ2-1,many,CSVEGLAGGDEQFF,TGCAGCGTTGAGGGACTAGCGGGAGGAGATGAGCAGTTCTTC
13,NA,TRBV12-3/TRBV12-4,TRBJ1-5,NA,CASSLSVGQPQHF,TGTGCCAGCAGTTTGTCAGTCGGCCAGCCCCAGCATTTT
17,TRBD2,TRBV5-1,TRBJ2-1,few,CASSHPPGTSFGNEQFF,TGCGCCAGCAGCCACCCTCCCGGGACTAGTTTCGGTAATGAGCAGTTCTTC
14,NA,TRBV3-1,TRBJ2-2,NA,CASSQEQLTGELFF,TGTGCCAGCAGCCAAGAACAGTTAACCGGGGAGCTGTTTTTT
12,NA,TRBV2,TRBJ2-7,few,CASSDRAGEQYF,TGTGCCAGCAGTGATCGGGCGGGCGAGCAGTACTTC
13,NA,TRBV20-1,TRBJ1-1,many,CSAREGAGTEAFF,TGCAGTGCTAGAGAAGGGGCAGGGACTGAAGCTTTCTTT
16,NA,TRBV20-1,TRBJ1-4,few,CSARDKGTANNEKLFF,TGCAGTGCTAGAGATAAAGGGACGGCAAACAATGAAAAACTGTTTTTT
18,TRBD2,TRBV20-1,TRBJ2-2,few,CSARASQVASGYTGELFF,TGCAGTGCTAGGGCGTCGCAGGTTGCTAGCGGGTATACCGGGGAGCTGTTTTTT
13,NA,TRBV12-3/TRBV12-4,TRBJ2-2,many,CASSPLVNGELFF,TGTGCCAGCAGTCCCCTTGTGAACGGGGAGCTGTTTTTT
14,NA,TRBV20-1,TRBJ2-7,few,CSARDRRASWEQYF,TGCAGTGCTAGAGATCGTAGGGCCTCGTGGGAGCAGTACTTC
14,TRBD2,TRBV6-2/TRBV6-3,TRBJ2-3,few,CASQGLAGPDTQYF,TGTGCCAGCCAAGGACTAGCGGGACCAGATACGCAGTATTTT
13,NA,TRBV29-1,TRBJ1-5,few,CSVGDESNQPQHF,TGCAGCGTTGGAGACGAAAGCAATCAGCCCCAGCATTTT
19,TRBD2,TRBV28,TRBJ2-4,few,CASSLLGLAERGAKNIQYF,TGTGCCAGCAGTTTATTGGGGCTAGCGGAAAGGGGAGCCAAAAACATTCAGTACTTC
12,NA,TRBV10-1,TRBJ2-5,NA,CASSSSGETQYF,TGCGCCAGCAGTAGCTCGGGGGAGACCCAGTACTTC
14,NA,TRBV11-2,TRBJ2-3,many,CASRPGTETDTQYF,TGTGCCAGCAGGCCCGGGACGGAGACAGATACGCAGTATTTT
15,NA,TRBV7-2,TRBJ1-6,NA,CASSLDSSYNSPLHF,TGTGCCAGCAGCTTAGACAGCTCCTATAATTCACCCCTCCACTTT
14,TRBD2,TRBV7-9,TRBJ2-1,NA,CASSLLAGDNEQFF,TGTGCCAGCAGCTTGCTAGCGGGAGACAATGAGCAGTTCTTC
16,NA,TRBV5-1,TRBJ2-7,many,CASSGGTRITGYEQYF,TGCGCCAGCAGCGGGGGAACTAGAATAACCGGCTACGAGCAGTACTTC
15,TRBD1,TRBV29-1,TRBJ2-1,NA,CSVEEGQGRIDEQFF,TGCAGCGTTGAAGAAGGACAGGGGCGCATCGATGAGCAGTTCTTC
13,NA,TRBV28,TRBJ1-2,many,CASSLIGTGGYTF,TGTGCCAGCAGTTTAATAGGGACTGGAGGCTACACCTTC
16,NA,TRBV5-5,TRBJ2-5,NA,CASSLALTSTQETQYF,TGTGCCAGCAGCTTGGCCCTGACGTCAACGCAAGAGACCCAGTACTTC
17,TRBD2,TRBV20-1,TRBJ2-1,many,CSARELAGGLYKNEQFF,TGCAGTGCTAGGGAGCTAGCGGGAGGGCTATACAAGAATGAGCAGTTCTTC
14,NA,TRBV5-6,TRBJ2-2,NA,CASSTGPATGELFF,TGTGCCAGCAGCACGGGACCCGCCACCGGGGAGCTGTTTTTT
13,NA,TRBV10-1,TRBJ2-1,many,CASSESGQYEQFF,TGCGCCAGCAGTGAGTCGGGTCAGTATGAGCAGTTCTTC
19,TRBD2,TRBV7-8,TRBJ2-1,few,CASSLVVGTSGLVHNEQFF,TGTGCCAGCAGCTTAGTGGTCGGGACTAGCGGCTTAGTCCACAATGAGCAGTTCTTC
16,TRBD1,TRBV7-2,TRBJ1-6,NA,CASSLNTGGLNSPLHF,TGTGCCAGCAGCCTAAACACAGGGGGCTTAAATTCACCCCTCCACTTT
15,NA,TRBV28,TRBJ2-3,NA,CASSLRPRGTDTQYF,TGTGCCAGCAGTTTAAGGCCCCGGGGCACAGATACGCAGTATTTT
15,NA,TRBV5-1,TRBJ2-1,many,CASSLGGLGYNEQFF,TGCGCCAGCAGCTTGGGCGGGCTAGGCTACAATGAGCAGTTCTTC
14,TRBD2,TRBV12-3/TRBV12-4,TRBJ2-4,few,CASSNREGGNIQYF,TGTGCCAGCAGTAACCGGGAGGGGGGAAACATTCAGTACTTC
14,NA,TRBV5-1,TRBJ2-3,few,CASSLGGLTDTQYF,TGCGCCAGCAGCTTGGGGGGCTTAACAGATACGCAGTATTTT
13,NA,TRBV29-1,TRBJ2-1,NA,CSAAGADYNEQFF,TGCAGCGCGGCGGGGGCGGACTACAATGAGCAGTTCTTC
13,TRBD1,TRBV10-3,TRBJ1-4,many,CATGTGGFEKLFF,TGTGCCACGGGGACAGGGGGCTTTGAAAAACTGTTTTTT
19,TRBD2,TRBV18,TRBJ2-1,NA,CASSRRLAKVSGSYNEQFF,TGTGCCAGCTCACGGAGACTAGCGAAAGTTAGTGGCTCCTACAATGAGCAGTTCTTC
13,NA,TRBV2,TRBJ2-5,NA,CASRGDGQETQYF,TGTGCCAGCAGGGGGGACGGCCAAGAGACCCAGTACTTC
11,NA,TRBV7-9,TRBJ2-7,many,CASSLVDEQYF,TGTGCCAGCAGCTTAGTGGACGAGCAGTACTTC
15,NA,TRBV6-1,TRBJ2-1,NA,CASRRPAVGAREQFF,TGTGCCAGCAGGAGACCTGCCGTCGGGGCACGGGAGCAGTTCTTC
19,TRBD2,TRBV20-1,TRBJ2-5,NA,CSARDRLAGTVAQRGAQYF,TGCAGTGCTAGAGATAGGCTAGCGGGAACCGTGGCGCAGAGAGGCGCCCAGTACTTC
13,NA,TRBV29-1,TRBJ1-4,many,CSVGRGPDEKLFF,TGCAGCGTGGGCCGGGGGCCAGATGAAAAACTGTTTTTT
13,NA,TRBV20-1,TRBJ2-5,NA,CSARDPLPETQYF,TGCAGTGCTAGAGATCCCCTCCCGGAGACCCAGTACTTC
13,NA,TRBV10-2,TRBJ1-1,NA,CASSRESVTEAFF,TGCGCCAGCAGCAGGGAGTCGGTCACTGAAGCTTTCTTT
16,TRBD1,TRBV27,TRBJ1-5,NA,CASSIFSGTGDQPQHF,TGTGCCAGCAGTATTTTTTCCGGGACAGGGGATCAGCCCCAGCATTTT
12,NA,TRBV18,TRBJ2-1,few,CASSSRGNEQFF,TGTGCCAGCTCGTCGAGGGGAAATGAGCAGTTCTTC
13,NA,TRBV2,TRBJ2-2,few,CASSERRTGELFF,TGTGCCAGCAGTGAAAGGCGAACCGGGGAGCTGTTTTTT
14,NA,TRBV28,TRBJ1-2,few,CASSFPGSNYGYTF,TGTGCCAGCAGTTTCCCGGGTTCTAACTATGGCTACACCTTC
16,TRBD2,TRBV4-2,TRBJ2-7,NA,CASSPRVSGRTHEQYF,TGTGCCAGCAGCCCCAGAGTTAGCGGGAGGACCCACGAGCAGTACTTC
15,NA,TRBV7-9,TRBJ1-2,few,CASSFGQLVNYGYTF,TGTGCCAGCAGCTTTGGACAGCTCGTTAACTATGGCTACACCTTC
13,NA,TRBV7-2,TRBJ1-5,few,CASSLAFNQPQHF,TGTGCCAGCAGCTTAGCTTTCAATCAGCCCCAGCATTTT
14,NA,TRBV29-1,TRBJ2-7,many,CSVEDAAETYEQYF,TGCAGCGTTGAAGATGCAGCGGAGACCTACGAGCAGTACTTC